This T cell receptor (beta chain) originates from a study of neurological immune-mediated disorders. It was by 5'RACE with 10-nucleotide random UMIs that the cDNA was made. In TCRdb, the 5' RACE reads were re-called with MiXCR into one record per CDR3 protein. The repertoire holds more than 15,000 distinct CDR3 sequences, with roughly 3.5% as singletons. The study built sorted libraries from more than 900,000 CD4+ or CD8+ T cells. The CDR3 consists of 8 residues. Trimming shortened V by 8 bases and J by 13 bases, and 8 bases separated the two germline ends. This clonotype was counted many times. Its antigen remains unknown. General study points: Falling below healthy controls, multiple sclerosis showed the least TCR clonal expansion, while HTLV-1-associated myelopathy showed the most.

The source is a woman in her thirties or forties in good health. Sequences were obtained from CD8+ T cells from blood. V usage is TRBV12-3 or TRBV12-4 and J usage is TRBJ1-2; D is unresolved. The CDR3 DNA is TGTGCCAGCCCTACCGGCACCTTC. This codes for CASPTGTF.